This TCR beta chain was sequenced during a study of T cell responses to AZD1222 COVID-19 vaccine. Clones were sequenced by immunoSEQ multiplex PCR, and TCRdb holds only the in-frame ones, with some missing. The profile shows about 120,000 clones, over 80% of them singletons. V lost 4 bases, J lost 0 bases, and 11 bases stayed unmatched. The CDR3 extends over 18 amino acids. Germline V lookup: CDR1 SGHKS, CDR2 YYEKEE (reference sequence). The chain is built from TRBV5-5 and TRBJ2-2; 8 bases agree with TRBD1. This sample comprised peripheral blood, obtained on day 0 of AZD1222 vaccination. The source is an adult in good health. The CDR3 nucleotides read TGTGCCAGCAGCGGTAGACCGGGACAGGACACGAACACCGGGGAGCTGTTTTTT. This sequence encodes CASSGRPGQDTNTGELFF.